This is a list of T cell receptor beta chains from one sample in a study of blood T cell dynamics during melanoma immunotherapy. Data came from immunoSEQ multiplex PCR; TCRdb stores just in-frame clones and leaves some out. The table includes some 9,800 clones, more than 85% detected once. Source: blood, taken from a patient treated with checkpoint blockade. The receptor set was obtained from a human donor with melanoma. CDR3s include the opening cysteine and the closing phenylalanine or tryptophan. Each record gives: D gene, clone size, J gene, V gene, CDR3 protein, CDR3 DNA. D genes are given only for firm matches. Size tells how often a clone was seen (once, few, many) or the class of an expanded clone, and some rows leave it out.

>TRBD1|.|TRBJ1-2|TRBV4-1
CASSHTTGGAGGYTF
TGCGCCAGCAGCCACACGACAGGGGGCGCAGGGGGCTACACCTTC
>TRBD1|.|TRBJ1-5|TRBV6-5
CASNTGGAGQPQHF
TGTGCCAGCAACACAGGGGGCGCGGGGCAGCCCCAGCATTTT
>.|.|TRBJ1-1|TRBV6-6
CASSYSQSEAFF
TGTGCCAGCAGTTACTCCCAGTCGGAAGCTTTCTTT
>.|.|TRBJ1-3|TRBV6-1
CASSGGTPGTPNTIYF
TGTGCCAGCAGTGGAGGGACGCCAGGGACCCCAAACACCATATATTTT
>.|.|TRBJ1-6|TRBV9
CASSISGTTNSPLHF
TGTGCCAGCAGCATCTCCGGGACAACAAATTCACCCCTCCACTTT
>TRBD1|.|TRBJ1-1|TRBV29-1
CSLSRWGQGRAFF
TGCAGCCTAAGTAGGTGGGGACAGGGTCGGGCTTTCTTT
>.|.|TRBJ1-1|TRBV7-9
CASSLGQDKAFF
TGTGCCAGCAGCTTAGGACAGGATAAAGCTTTCTTT
>.|.|TRBJ2-1|TRBV19
CASSIDGFLQFF
TGTGCCAGTAGTATAGATGGGTTTCTGCAGTTCTTC
>.|.|TRBJ1-2|TRBV6-6
CASSRLGPGTYGYTF
TGTGCCAGCAGTCGACTTGGACCGGGGACCTATGGCTACACCTTC
>TRBD1|.|TRBJ2-7|TRBV6-5
CASRAGTGGYEQYF
TGTGCCAGCAGAGCCGGGACAGGAGGATACGAGCAGTACTTC
>TRBD1|.|TRBJ2-7|TRBV6-5
CASSVPGQGSYEQYF
TGTGCCAGCAGTGTACCGGGACAGGGCTCCTACGAGCAGTACTTC
>TRBD1|.|TRBJ1-1|TRBV7-2
CASSREGQGTEAFF
TGTGCCAGCAGCCGGGAGGGACAGGGTACTGAAGCTTTCTTT
>.|.|TRBJ2-4|TRBV6-6
CASSRADEAKNIQYF
TGTGCCAGCAGTCGAGCGGACGAAGCCAAAAACATTCAGTACTTC
>.|.|TRBJ1-5|TRBV19
CASSTDWTGNQPQHF
TGTGCCAGTAGTACAGATTGGACGGGAAATCAGCCCCAGCATTTT
>.|.|TRBJ1-6|TRBV5-4
CASRLDGSNSPLHF
TGTGCCAGCAGGTTGGACGGTTCGAATTCACCCCTCCACTTT
>.|.|TRBJ2-3|TRBV27
CASSPTSTDTQYF
TGTGCCAGCAGTCCCACCTCCACAGATACGCAGTATTTT
>.|once|TRBJ1-5|TRBV10-3
CAISYSENQPQHF
TGTGCCATCAGCTACTCAGAGAATCAGCCCCAGCATTTT
>.|.|TRBJ1-5|TRBV19
CASSTPHGGRRSDQPQHF
TGTGCCAGTAGTACCCCACATGGTGGCAGGAGGAGTGATCAGCCCCAGCATTTT